This T cell receptor beta chain was observed in a study of CD8 T cells in ankylosing spondylitis (dated by TCRdb to 2017 to 2019). In terms of the full investigation: T cell receptor beta repertoires were profiled in healthy donors and ankylosing spondylitis patients so that disease-linked TCR variants could be found. Peripheral blood was sampled, and synovial fluid was also collected from ankylosing spondylitis patients. The full study cohort comprised approximately 23 ankylosing spondylitis patients and approximately 100 healthy donors.

The research as a whole found: Some motif variants were previously reported in synovial fluid and blood of reactive arthritis patients, suggesting common disease-initiation mechanisms. A CD8+ phenotype was shown by the disease-linked clones, which were found at relatively low frequencies in peripheral blood. The disease-linked clones were reported to be significantly enriched in matched synovial fluid samples from ankylosing spondylitis patients. A TCR beta motif of several highly homologous amino acid variants appeared characteristic of blood from ankylosing spondylitis patients.

In regard to this clonotype: There is no known antigen for this receptor. No quality values exist for individual bases; no much larger clone is one base distant.

The listed sequencing device is Illumina HiSeq 2500. Quantitative 5'-RACE with molecular barcodes was the method used to prepare the TCR beta libraries. As for the authors' bioinformatics: Disease-linked TCR variants were identified with a new computational method built on a probabilistic model of VDJ rearrangement. Using fastp trimming at Q25 and MiXCR clonotype assembly, TCRdb reanalyzed the public sequencing data and kept in-frame beta chains. A single entry per CDR3 protein holds the most common genes and DNA from its merged rows. Clone size and V and J calls follow TCRdb, not the original study. The sample includes around 230,000 distinct CDR3 sequences, with 8% to 9.5% observed a single time. Under 7.5% of the sample is in the top ten clones. CDR3 length: 14 amino acids, cysteine to phenylalanine. Only the CDR3 DNA stays, 42 bases, in frame from base 1. At the junction V is shortened by 1 base and J by 6 bases, with 10 bases in between. As encoded in the germline V gene (reference sequence), CDR1 is LNHDA while CDR2 is SQIVND.

The receptor comes from a male donor with ankylosing spondylitis or in good health (not recorded which). The sequencing input was blood, either unsorted or a sorted T cell fraction (not recorded which). This receptor chain uses TRBV19 and TRBJ2-4; tentative D gene TRBD2, with 5 bases matching. DNA sequence: TGTGCCAGTAGTATAGGCATCGCGGGAAACATTCAGTACTTC. Its protein is CASSIGIAGNIQYF.